A few counts support the clone carrying this T cell receptor beta chain. Its antigen is currently unknown. The data are from a study of T cells in Graves' hyperthyroidism and ophthalmopathy. Study-wide findings and caveats: Blood also showed most of the thyroid clonotypes that were expanded above 0.001.

TCR beta CDR3 regions were amplified from RNA transcripts. First-round RT-PCR of the TCR CDR3 relied on the HTBI primer set. TCRdb used MiXCR to reprocess the multiplex PCR reads, holding one entry per CDR3 protein. The sample yields over 650,000 distinct CDR3 sequences, less than 45% seen once. Germline V gene data show CDR1 as DFQATT and CDR2 as SNEGSKA (reference sequence). The V and J ends lost 4 bases and 8 bases, in that order; junction bases with no gene match: 9. The CDR3 has 14 residues. Sample: peripheral blood or thyroid tissue (not recorded which). The TCR comes from an adult man with Graves' disease, either hyperthyroidism or ophthalmopathy (not recorded which). The genes are TRBV20-1 and TRBJ1-3, with 9 nucleotides matching TRBD1. CDR3 coding DNA: TGCAGTGCTACCCGAACAGGGGGCGCTTACACCATATATTTT. This sequence encodes CSATRTGGAYTIYF.